This T cell receptor beta chain was captured in a study of T cell responses to AZD1222 COVID-19 vaccine. Method: immunoSEQ multiplex PCR; TCRdb's copy keeps in-frame clones and lacks some. The data show tens of thousands of clones, around 89% seen once. The sequence was obtained from an adult in good health. Sequenced here: peripheral blood, sampled on day 0 of AZD1222 vaccination.

The CDR3 region is CASSLALLRSEQYF. The CDR3 coding sequence is TGCGCCAGCAGCTTGGCTCTCCTCCGCTCCGAGCAGTACTTC. This rearrangement joins TRBV5-1 to TRBJ2-7; D gene uncertain. The CDR3 loop spans 14 amino acids. The ends were cut back, 0 bases at V and 6 bases at J, with 13 bases in the middle. Per germline, CDR1 SGHRS and CDR2 YFSETQ.